This T cell receptor beta chain was captured in a study of brain T cells in children with intractable seizures. The time point denotes: blood from clinic visit 5 months post-surgery; TSC patient then seizure free. Surgery cases with the highest brain T cell transcript signatures were chosen for sequencing. V shed 5 bases and J shed 5 bases, with 9 bases lying between them. The germline V gene encodes CDR1 MDHEN and CDR2 SYDVKM. The length of the CDR3 is 13 residues. Regarding the study as a whole: Pre- and post-surgery blood differed in depth, so pre-surgery absences may be undersampling.

Measured with immunoSEQ multiplex PCR; TCRdb has only the in-frame clones, and not every one. The sample carries hundreds of thousands of clones, roughly 93% recorded once. Points on this clone: Antigen: not known.

The starting material was peripheral blood, obtained around 5 months after surgery. The J gene is TRBJ2-2, the V gene TRBV28, with D hard to call. This clonotype was obtained from a boy under two years old with tuberous sclerosis and intractable seizures. The DNA of the CDR3 is TGTGCCAGCAGTCTCTCAGCTACCGGGGAGCTGTTTTTT. It encodes CASSLSATGELFF.